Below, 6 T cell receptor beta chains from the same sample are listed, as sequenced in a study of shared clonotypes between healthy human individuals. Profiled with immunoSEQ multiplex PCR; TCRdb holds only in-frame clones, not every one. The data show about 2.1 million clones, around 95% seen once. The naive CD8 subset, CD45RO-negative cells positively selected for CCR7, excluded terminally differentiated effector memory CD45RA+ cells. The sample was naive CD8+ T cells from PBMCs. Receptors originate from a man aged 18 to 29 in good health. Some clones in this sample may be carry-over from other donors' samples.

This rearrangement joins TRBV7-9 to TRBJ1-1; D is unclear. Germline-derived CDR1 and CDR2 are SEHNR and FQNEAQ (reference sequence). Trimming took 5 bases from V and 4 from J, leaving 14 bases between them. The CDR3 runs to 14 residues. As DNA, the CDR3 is TGTGCCAGCAGCCGAGAAGGGATTGGCACTGAAGCTTTCTTT. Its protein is CASSREGIGTEAFF.

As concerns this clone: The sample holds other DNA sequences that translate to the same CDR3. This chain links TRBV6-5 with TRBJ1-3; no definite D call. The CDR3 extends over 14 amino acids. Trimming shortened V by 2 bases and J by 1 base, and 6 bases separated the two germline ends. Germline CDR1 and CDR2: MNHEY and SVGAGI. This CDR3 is CASSYQGSGNTIYF. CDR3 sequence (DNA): TGTGCCAGCAGTTACCAAGGATCTGGAAACACCATATATTTT.

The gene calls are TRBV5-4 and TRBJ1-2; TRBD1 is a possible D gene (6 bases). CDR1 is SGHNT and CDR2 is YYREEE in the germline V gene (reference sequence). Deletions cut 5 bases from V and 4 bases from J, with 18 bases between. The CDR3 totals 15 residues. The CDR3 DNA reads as TGTGCCAGCAGTCCCAATGACGGGGGCAGCTATGGCTACACCTTC. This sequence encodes CASSPNDGGSYGYTF.

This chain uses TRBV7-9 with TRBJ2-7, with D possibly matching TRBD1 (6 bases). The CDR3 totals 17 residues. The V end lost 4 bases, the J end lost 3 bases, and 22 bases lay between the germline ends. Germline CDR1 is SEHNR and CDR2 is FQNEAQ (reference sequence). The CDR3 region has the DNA TGTGCCAGCAGCTACGTGACAGGAGGCCCATTGGACTACGAGCAGTACTTC. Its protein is CASSYVTGGPLDYEQYF.

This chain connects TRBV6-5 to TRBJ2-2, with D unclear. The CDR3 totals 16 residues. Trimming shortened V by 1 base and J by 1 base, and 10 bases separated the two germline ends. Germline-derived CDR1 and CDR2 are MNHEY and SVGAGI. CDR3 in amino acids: CASSYFPNRNTGELFF. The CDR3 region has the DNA TGTGCCAGCAGTTACTTCCCAAACAGGAACACCGGGGAGCTGTTTTTT.

The CDR3 here is CASSETVLADTYNEQFF. CDR3 coding DNA: TGTGCCAGCAGTGAAACTGTATTGGCGGACACCTACAATGAGCAGTTCTTC. This rearrangement joins TRBV6-1 to TRBJ2-1; possible D gene TRBD1, 5 bases. This CDR3 contains 17 residues. Deletions cut 2 bases from V and 2 bases from J, with 16 bases between. CDR1 is MNHNS and CDR2 is SASEGT in the germline V gene.